The entry below gives a single TCR beta chain sequence along with its context. Trimming took 1 base from V and 5 from J, leaving 11 bases between them. The CDR3 totals 14 residues. CDR1 MNHNS and CDR2 SASEGT come from the germline V gene. Profiled with immunoSEQ multiplex PCR; TCRdb holds only in-frame clones, not every one. The profile shows 2 million to 2.5 million clones, over 90% of them singletons. Donors were healthy HIV-negative adults without recently reported acute infections or vaccinations. Donors were Caucasian adults residing in Nashville, Tennessee, USA. The data were obtained in a study of shared clonotypes between healthy human individuals. Overall study: Donor ages ranged 18 to 49 years: two women, a few men.

Sample: naive CD4+ T cells from PBMCs. The subset was: CD45RA+ positively selected. The receptor comes from a man between 18 and 29 years old in good health. Some clones in this sample may be carry-over from other donors' samples. The rearrangement uses TRBV6-1 and TRBJ1-1; D is undetermined. The CDR3 DNA follows: TGTGCCAGCAGTGAAGGGCTAGTAGAGACTGAAGCTTTCTTT. Amino acids: CASSEGLVETEAFF.